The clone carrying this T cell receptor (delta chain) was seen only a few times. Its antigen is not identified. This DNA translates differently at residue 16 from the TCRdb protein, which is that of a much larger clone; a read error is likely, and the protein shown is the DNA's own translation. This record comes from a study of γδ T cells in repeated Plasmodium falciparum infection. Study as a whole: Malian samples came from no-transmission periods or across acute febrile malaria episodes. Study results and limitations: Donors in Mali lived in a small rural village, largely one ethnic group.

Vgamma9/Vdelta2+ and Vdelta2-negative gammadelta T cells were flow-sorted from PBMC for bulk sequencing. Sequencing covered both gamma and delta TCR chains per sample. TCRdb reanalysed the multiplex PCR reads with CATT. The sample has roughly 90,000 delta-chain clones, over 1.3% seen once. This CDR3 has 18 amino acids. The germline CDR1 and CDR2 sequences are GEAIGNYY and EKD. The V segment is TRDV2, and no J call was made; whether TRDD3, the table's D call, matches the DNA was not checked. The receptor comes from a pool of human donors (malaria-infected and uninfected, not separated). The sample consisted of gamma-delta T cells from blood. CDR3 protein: CACDSSTGGYGSGDKPIF. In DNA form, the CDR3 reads TGTGCCTGTGACTCAAGTACTGGGGGATATGGGTCGGGCGATAAACCCATCTTT.